One T cell receptor (beta chain) is described in this entry. Its target is not known. TCRdb re-derived calls from the 5' RACE reads in MiXCR, one entry per CDR3 protein. The repertoire holds roughly 510,000 distinct CDR3 sequences, around 15% seen once, with around 8.1% in the top ten. This sample stems from a study of T-cell memory formation after mild COVID-19. On the study more broadly: TCR clusters were mostly donor specific. The study, taken as a whole, reports: Confirmation was lacking for SARS-CoV-2 specificity of second-wave clones that peaked on day 37. The study detected some responding clones in pre-infection memory, suggesting cross-reactive memory joined.

The material sequenced was PBMCs or a T cell subset sorted from them (not recorded which). The sequence was obtained from an adult woman who had mild COVID-19 (a few samples of this study predate the infection). Cell type and time point are not known.

CDR3 bases: TGCGCCAGCAGCCAACGGACTAGCATCGACGAGCAGTACTTC. Amino acid sequence: CASSQRTSIDEQYF. The rearrangement links TRBV4-3 to TRBJ2-7, with 8 nucleotides matching TRBD2. The J segment lost 5 bases and the V segment lost 2 bases, leaving 5 bases of the junction unmatched. The CDR3 extends over 14 amino acids. The germline CDR1 and CDR2 sequences are LGHNA and YSLEER.